This passage covers 17 T cell receptor beta chains from one sample sequenced in a study of OX40 agonist ivuxolimab in advanced cancers. TCRdb keeps only in-frame clones here, not all; method: immunoSEQ multiplex PCR. The sample holds roughly 80,000 clones, around four fifths seen once. The sequences come from CD4+ or CD8+ T cells sorted from blood, collected in a trial of the OX40 agonist ivuxolimab. These receptors came from an adult with an advanced solid tumor such as melanoma, head and neck, liver or kidney cancer.

The CDR3 nucleotides are TGTGCCAGCAGGCCCAACCCCGGGACCACAACCATATACGAGCAGTACTTC. The encoded protein is CASRPNPGTTTIYEQYF. The rearrangement joins TRBV7-8 to TRBJ2-7; possibly TRBD1 or TRBD2 for D (5 bases each). The V end was cut by 6 bases, the J end by 4 bases, with 25 bases between. This CDR3 has 17 amino acids. Germline loops: CDR1 SGHVS, CDR2 FQNEAQ.

V and J are TRBV2 and TRBJ1-2, with TRBD1 identical over 9 bases. There are 14 residues in the CDR3. V was pared by 6 bases and J by 7 bases, with 9 bases of the junction left unmatched. Germline lookup yields CDR1 SNHLY and CDR2 FYNNEI. DNA of the CDR3: TGTGCCAGCAGCGGGGGACAGGGAATCTCTGGCTACACCTTC. This gives the protein CASSGGQGISGYTF.

This chain joins TRBV27 and TRBJ2-6; D is uncertain. Trimming took 5 bases from V and 5 from J, leaving 19 bases between them. Germline V gene sequence: CDR1 MNHEY, CDR2 SMNVEV (reference sequence). This CDR3 contains 17 residues. The CDR3 region is CASSSLTLQSRANVLTF. CDR3 DNA sequence: TGTGCCAGCAGTAGTCTCACGCTACAAAGTCGGGCCAACGTCCTGACTTTC.

This clone was counted between two and nine times. V usage is TRBV29-1 and J usage is TRBJ2-5; 9 nucleotides agree with TRBD2. CDR3 length equals 13 residues. The V segment lost 0 bases and the J segment 7 bases; nucleotides outside the gene matches: 3. The germline gives CDR1 SQVTM, CDR2 ANQGSEA. DNA of the CDR3: TGCAGCGTTGAAGAGGAAGCGGGGGGGACCCAGTACTTC. Protein sequence: CSVEEEAGGTQYF.

The chain joins TRBV2 to TRBJ1-5, with D perhaps TRBD1 (5 bases). V shed 5 bases and J shed 1 base, with 15 bases lying between them. This CDR3 is 16 amino acids long. Germline V gives CDR1 SNHLY, CDR2 FYNNEI. The CDR3 region is CASSPWGPGSNQPQHF. CDR3 nucleotides: TGTGCCAGCAGTCCCTGGGGCCCGGGGAGCAATCAGCCCCAGCATTTT.

In DNA, the CDR3 is TGTGCCAGCAGCGCCATGCTAGAGACCCAGTACTTC. Translated: CASSAMLETQYF. The chain employs TRBV2 and TRBJ2-5, with D unresolved. The V end lost 6 bases, the J end lost 4 bases, and 9 bases lay between the germline ends. CDR1 and CDR2 (germline): SNHLY, FYNNEI. CDR3 length equals 12 residues.

The chain couples TRBV7-2 to TRBJ1-2; D might be TRBD1 (5 bases). Trimming took 4 bases from V and 3 from J, leaving 12 bases between them. This CDR3 has 14 residues. CDR1 is SGHTA and CDR2 is FQGNSA in the germline V gene. DNA of the CDR3: TGTGCCAGCAGCTCGCGTGGGGCGTACTATGGCTACACCTTC. It encodes CASSSRGAYYGYTF.

The CDR3 nucleotides read TGCGCCAGCTCCCAGACAGGGAACTATGGCTACACCTTC. Protein product: CASSQTGNYGYTF. The rearrangement joins TRBV5-1 to TRBJ1-2, with TRBD1 matching 7 bases. This CDR3 contains 13 residues. CDR1 SGHRS and CDR2 YFSETQ come from the germline V gene. V lost 7 bases, J lost 2 bases, and 5 bases stayed unmatched.

The V and J genes are TRBV7-3 and TRBJ2-1; 12 bases fit TRBD2. The CDR3 contains 17 residues. The trim removed 0 bases at V and 6 bases at J, leaving 6 bases unmatched. Germline loops: CDR1 SGHTA, CDR2 FQGTGA. In DNA, the CDR3 is TGTGCCAGCAGCTTAACGTTGCCTAGCGGGAGGGTCAATGAGCAGTTCTTC. It codes for CASSLTLPSGRVNEQFF.

This chain connects TRBV5-1 to TRBJ2-5; weak D call: TRBD1 (6 bases). V lost 5 bases and J 5 bases, leaving 19 bases between the germline ends. The CDR3 contains 15 residues. Looked up from germline, CDR1 is SGHRS and CDR2 is YFSETQ. As DNA, the CDR3 is TGCGCCAGCAGGTTGATTTTACAGGGATACGAGACCCAGTACTTC. Residues: CASRLILQGYETQYF.

A single count supports this clone. J is TRBJ1-6 and V is TRBV28; 7 bases match TRBD1. CDR1 MDHEN and CDR2 SYDVKM come from the germline V gene. This CDR3 spans 15 amino acids. With V trimmed by 7 bases and J by 0 bases, 3 bases remained unmatched. CDR3 in amino acids: CASTGDSSYNSPLHF. In DNA form, the CDR3 reads TGTGCCAGCACCGGGGACAGCTCCTATAATTCACCCCTCCACTTT.

This rearrangement joins TRBV7-3 to TRBJ2-3; 10 bases map to TRBD2. V trimming: 6 bases; J trimming: 6 bases; junction bases outside the gene matches: 3. This CDR3 is 13 amino acids long. Germline V CDR1 and CDR2: SGHTA, FQGTGA. The CDR3 DNA reads as TGTGCCAGCAGGGTGGGACTAGCGGATACGCAGTATTTT. This codes for CASRVGLADTQYF.

The rearrangement links TRBV19 to TRBJ1-1; 7 bases agree with TRBD1. The CDR3 runs 16 residues. The ends lost 8 bases at V and 4 bases at J; junction bases unmatched: 16. The V gene's germline CDR1 is LNHDA and CDR2 SQIVND (reference sequence). CDR3 sequence: CASVFWEGAPSTEAFF. CDR3 sequence (DNA): TGTGCCAGTGTATTTTGGGAGGGGGCGCCTAGCACTGAAGCTTTCTTT.

The chain recombines TRBV1 with TRBJ2-7; the listed D gene, TRBD1, was not tested against the DNA. TRBV1 is a pseudogene segment. This CDR3 has 21 residues. For the CDR3, the DNA is TGCACCAGCAGCCCTGGTCGTCCCGTGGTTGCGCCTCGACAGGGGACCTACGAGCAGTACGTC. This translates into CTSSPGRPVVAPRQGTYEQYV.

The V call is TRBV7-2, the J call TRBJ1-6; no reliable D call. V was trimmed by 4 bases and J by 9 bases, leaving 7 bases between them. This CDR3 has 12 amino acids. The V gene's germline CDR1 is SGHTA and CDR2 FQGNSA. As DNA, the CDR3 is TGTGCCAGCAGCTCAGGTCTTTCACCCCTCCACTTT. As protein: CASSSGLSPLHF.

The V gene is TRBV5-6, the J gene TRBJ2-3; TRBD1 is a possible D gene (5 bases). The CDR3 is made up of 13 amino acids. Per germline, CDR1 SGHDT and CDR2 YYEEEE. Trimming stripped 10 bases from V and 0 bases from J, with 12 bases between. The CDR3 nucleotides are TGTGCCTCCCATGACAGAAGCACAGATACGCAGTATTTT. This gives the protein CASHDRSTDTQYF.

The chain recombines TRBV7-2 with TRBJ2-1, with 7 positions matching TRBD2. Looked up from germline, CDR1 is SGHTA and CDR2 is FQGNSA. This CDR3 is built from 16 residues. V was pared by 3 bases and J by 6 bases, with 11 bases of the junction left unmatched. In DNA, the CDR3 is TGTGCCAGCAGCTTTGGGGCGGGAGAGTGGTTCAATGAGCAGTTCTTC. Translated: CASSFGAGEWFNEQFF.